A single sample is the source of the 30 T cell receptor beta chains below, sequenced in a study of monozygotic twins with cystic fibrosis. The table came from immunoSEQ multiplex PCR; TCRdb's copy has only in-frame clones and leaves some out. The sample has under 40,000 clones, roughly 96% seen once. The sample was blood. The receptors were gathered from a girl aged 2-10 years with cystic fibrosis.

The chain's CDR3 is CARTPRTGSCSNQPQHF. Here the CDR3 DNA reads TGTGCCCGCACCCCACGGACAGGGTCGTGTAGCAATCAGCCCCAGCATTTT. The chain couples TRBV30 to TRBJ1-5; 8 bases agree with TRBD1. This CDR3 region has 17 residues. The germline CDR1 and CDR2 sequences are GTSNPN and SVGIG (reference sequence). Unmatched junction bases numbered 15, after V lost 8 bases and J lost 0 bases.

This chain uses TRBV6-5 with TRBJ1-1; no definite D call. Germline values: CDR1 MNHEY, CDR2 SVGAGI. This CDR3 region has 13 residues. The V gene lost 3 bases and the J gene lost 5 bases, with 10 bases spanning the gap. The CDR3 loop reads CASSYTANTEAFF. CDR3 sequence (DNA): TGTGCCAGCAGTTATACAGCCAATACTGAAGCTTTCTTT.

The chain recombines TRBV10-2 with TRBJ2-1, with D unresolved. V lost 5 bases and J lost 9, with 20 bases in between. CDR3 size: 15 residues. Germline loops: CDR1 WSHSY, CDR2 SAAADI. CDR3 loop: CASSPDLVFQGEQFF. CDR3 nucleotides: TGCGCCAGCAGTCCTGACTTGGTCTTTCAAGGTGAGCAGTTCTTC.

The chain has TRBV7-9 and TRBJ2-6; no clear D gene. Germline loops: CDR1 SEHNR, CDR2 FQNEAQ (reference sequence). This CDR3 has 15 residues. V was clipped by 7 bases and J by 1 base, with 11 bases between them. This CDR3 reads CASTPQYSGANVLTF. The DNA for the CDR3 is TGTGCCAGCACCCCTCAATATTCTGGGGCCAACGTCCTGACTTTC.

The chain couples TRBV6-5 to TRBJ2-7; no firm D call. The CDR3 is 14 residues long. V lost 0 bases to trimming and J lost 3 bases, with 9 bases between them. From germline, CDR1 is MNHEY and CDR2 SVGAGI. DNA of the CDR3: TGTGCCAGCAGTTACTCGATACAGAGCTACGAGCAGTACTTC. Encoded protein: CASSYSIQSYEQYF.

The chain combines TRBV15 with TRBJ1-1, with D unclear. Germline V gene lookup returns CDR1 LNHNV and CDR2 YYDKDF (reference sequence). The CDR3 covers 13 residues. V gave up 0 bases and J gave up 3 bases, with 5 bases separating them. This CDR3 reads CATSRDLDTEAFF. The CDR3 DNA reads TGTGCCACCAGCAGAGACTTAGACACTGAAGCTTTCTTT.

The chain links TRBV5-1 to TRBJ2-5; 13 nucleotides agree with TRBD2. With 2 bases clipped from V and 6 bases from J, the junction kept 10 bases outside the gene matches. Germline V gene lookup returns CDR1 SGHRS and CDR2 YFSETQ. The CDR3 is 17 amino acids. The CDR3 DNA sequence: TGCGCCAGCAGCTTTCAGGGGAGGACTAGCGGGAGAAAGACCCAGTACTTC. Its translation: CASSFQGRTSGRKTQYF. The whole variable domain, remainder taken from reference TRBV5-1 and TRBJ2-5, is KAGVTQTPRYLIKTRGQQVTLSCSPISGHRSVSWYQQTPGQGLQFLFEYFSETQRNKGNFPGRFSGRQFSNSRSEMNVSTLELGDSALYLCASSFQGRTSGRKTQYFGPGTRLLVL.

The chain links TRBV9 to TRBJ2-2; 10 bases line up with TRBD2. Germline V gene lookup returns CDR1 SGDLS and CDR2 YYNGEE. The CDR3 is 15 residues long. The trim removed 7 bases at V and 2 bases at J, leaving 5 bases unmatched. The DNA for the CDR3 is TGTGCCAGCGCAACTAGCGGGGCTAACACCGGGGAGCTGTTTTTT. Translation gives CASATSGANTGELFF.

The table lists this clone with a count of one. The gene calls are TRBV4-2 and TRBJ2-2, with D unresolved. Germline V gives CDR1 LGHNA, CDR2 YNFKEQ. The CDR3 is 16 amino acids. V lost 0 bases to trimming and J lost 4 bases, with 12 bases between them. In nucleotides, the CDR3 is TGTGCCAGCAGCCAAGATGTATATGGTTTCACCGGGGAGCTGTTTTTT. As protein: CASSQDVYGFTGELFF.

This chain links TRBV7-9 with TRBJ2-1, with D unresolved. The V end was cut by 3 bases, the J end by 6 bases, with 0 bases between. The CDR3 has 10 residues. CDR1 and CDR2 from the germline V gene are SEHNR and FQNEAQ (reference sequence). CDR3 region: CASSFNEQFF. In DNA, the CDR3 is TGTGCCAGCAGCTTCAATGAGCAGTTCTTC.

In DNA, the CDR3 is TGTGCCAGCGGGACGGACAGGGGAGGAACTGAAGCTTTCTTT. This codes for CASGTDRGGTEAFF. This sequence joins TRBV2 and TRBJ1-1; 9 bases are a match to TRBD1. V lost 8 bases and J lost 5; bases outside the gene matches: 9. CDR1 and CDR2 from the germline V gene are SNHLY and FYNNEI. The CDR3 totals 14 residues.

V is TRBV7-8 and J is TRBJ1-6; the D gene is possibly TRBD1 (6 bases). The V end lost 6 bases, the J end lost 8 bases, and 17 bases lay between the germline ends. There are 15 residues in the CDR3. Germline loops: CDR1 SGHVS, CDR2 FQNEAQ. CDR3 amino acids: CASRLMPGADSPLHF. The CDR3, as DNA: TGTGCCAGCAGGCTTATGCCAGGGGCGGATTCACCCCTCCACTTT.

The chain recombines TRBV11-2 with TRBJ1-1; tentatively, D is TRBD1 (6 bases). In germline, CDR1 is SGHAT, CDR2 FQNNGV. This CDR3 contains 16 residues. Trimming removed 4 bases from V and 0 bases from J, with 15 bases in between. The CDR3 region is CASSSRRGHLNTEAFF. The DNA of the CDR3 is TGTGCCAGCAGCTCCCGGAGGGGACACTTGAACACTGAAGCTTTCTTT.

The chain recombines TRBV10-1 with TRBJ1-2; D is undetermined. The CDR3 runs 14 residues. With 3 bases removed from V and 8 bases from J, the gap between germline ends came to 16 bases. The germline V gene encodes CDR1 WNHNN and CDR2 SYGVQD (reference sequence). CDR3 residues: CASSEGSVAGGYTF. Here the CDR3 DNA reads TGCGCCAGCAGTGAAGGCAGTGTCGCCGGAGGCTACACCTTC.

The genes are TRBV18 and TRBJ1-3; D is unresolved. Germline V gives CDR1 KGHSH, CDR2 LQKENI. The ends were cut back, 3 bases at V and 0 bases at J, with 18 bases in the middle. The CDR3 has 18 amino acids. The CDR3 bases are TGTGCCAGCTCACCCGTCCCAGCCACTTTGAGCTCTGGAAACACCATATATTTT. Translation: CASSPVPATLSSGNTIYF.

The rearrangement links TRBV5-4 to TRBJ2-3; D might be TRBD2 (5 bases). CDR1 and CDR2 from the germline V gene are SGHNT and YYREEE (reference sequence). This CDR3 is 16 amino acids long. The V end lost 4 bases, the J end lost 4 bases, and 19 bases lay between the germline ends. The CDR3 loop reads CASSPPRLAVADTQYF. CDR3 DNA: TGTGCCAGCAGCCCACCACGGCTAGCAGTGGCAGATACGCAGTATTTT.

This sequence joins TRBV9 and TRBJ1-2; no definite D call. CDR3 size: 12 residues. Germline CDR1 SGDLS, CDR2 YYNGEE. The V end was cut by 0 bases, the J end by 11 bases, with 11 bases between. The CDR3 reads CASSVANGYYTF. The CDR3 bases are TGTGCCAGCAGCGTAGCCAACGGGTATTACACCTTC.

The rearrangement links TRBV9 to TRBJ2-3; the D is unclear. This CDR3 region has 14 residues. The germline V gene has CDR1 SGDLS and CDR2 YYNGEE. The V and J ends lost 0 bases and 2 bases respectively, with 7 bases between them. Written as DNA, the CDR3 is TGTGCCAGCAGCGTAGCTGACTTCACAGATACGCAGTATTTT. Translation: CASSVADFTDTQYF.

The chain carries TRBV2 and TRBJ2-2; 9 bases align to TRBD1. Germline CDR1 is SNHLY and CDR2 is FYNNEI. Trimming cost V 6 bases and J 4 bases; bases outside gene matches: 6. The CDR3 spans 15 residues. CDR3 nucleotides: TGTGCCAGCAGCCGGACAGGGGCGACCACCGGGGAGCTGTTTTTT. It translates to CASSRTGATTGELFF.

The V gene is TRBV28, the J gene TRBJ1-6; no reliable D call. The CDR3 contains 12 residues. The V gene lost 5 bases and the J gene lost 8 bases, with 7 bases spanning the gap. Germline V CDR1 and CDR2: MDHEN, SYDVKM. The CDR3 DNA reads as TGTGCCAGCAGTCCTTATTATTCACCCCTCCACTTT. Translation gives CASSPYYSPLHF.

The V and J genes are TRBV27 and TRBJ1-2; TRBD1 might be the D (5 bases). The CDR3 contains 14 residues. V lost 5 bases and J 4 bases, leaving 14 bases between the germline ends. Germline values: CDR1 MNHEY, CDR2 SMNVEV (reference sequence). The CDR3 DNA is TGTGCCAGCAGTCCTAACCGGGACCTCTATGGCTACACCTTC. Translating gives CASSPNRDLYGYTF.

This clone occurred once. V usage is TRBV27 and J usage is TRBJ2-5; either TRBD1 or TRBD2 may supply D (5 bases each). The V gene lost 5 bases and the J gene lost 5 bases, with 15 bases spanning the gap. CDR3 size: 14 residues. The germline V gene encodes CDR1 MNHEY and CDR2 SMNVEV (reference sequence). This CDR3 is CASSSFGAVETQYF. The CDR3, as DNA: TGTGCCAGCAGTAGTTTCGGGGCGGTGGAGACCCAGTACTTC.

The chain uses TRBV5-4 and TRBJ2-1, with a weak D call TRBD2 (6 bases). In germline, CDR1 is SGHNT, CDR2 YYREEE (reference sequence). V was shortened by 0 bases and J by 3 bases, with 13 bases between the two germline ends. The CDR3 has 16 amino acids. The CDR3 nucleotides are TGTGCCAGCAGCTTGGAGGGAGGTGTGTTCTACAATGAGCAGTTCTTC. Amino acid sequence: CASSLEGGVFYNEQFF.

V is TRBV2 and J is TRBJ2-3, with 8 nucleotides matching TRBD2. Germline V lookup: CDR1 SNHLY, CDR2 FYNNEI. The CDR3 covers 16 residues. V lost 7 bases, J lost 6 bases, and 15 bases stayed unmatched. DNA for the CDR3: TGTGCCAGCAAGTCGACGGGAGGGGCTCGGGGGGATACGCAGTATTTT. Its protein is CASKSTGGARGDTQYF.

The J gene is TRBJ1-6, the V gene TRBV5-5; D not certain. Germline V gives CDR1 SGHKS, CDR2 YYEKEE (reference sequence). The CDR3 is 12 residues long. V lost 1 base, J lost 8 bases, and 4 bases lay in between. CDR3 DNA: TGTGCCAGCAGCTTGCTGGATTCACCCCTCCACTTT. It codes for CASSLLDSPLHF.

The genes are TRBV27 and TRBJ1-5; D unresolved. This CDR3 is 14 amino acids long. Germline V gene sequence: CDR1 MNHEY, CDR2 SMNVEV (reference sequence). Trimming removed 6 bases from V and 5 bases from J, with 14 bases in between. DNA of the CDR3: TGTGCCAGCAGCCCGACCCGGAGGGATCAGCCCCAGCATTTT. It is translated as CASSPTRRDQPQHF.

The chain links TRBV29-1 to TRBJ1-2, with 7 positions matching TRBD1. Unmatched junction bases numbered 13, after V lost 4 bases and J lost 5 bases. The V gene's germline CDR1 is SQVTM and CDR2 ANQGSEA. CDR3 length equals 15 residues. CDR3 bases: TGCAGCGTTGGACAGGGCGCCCGTAACGGTTATGGCTACACCTTC. It encodes CSVGQGARNGYGYTF.

The chain couples TRBV5-4 to TRBJ2-2; D may match TRBD1 or TRBD2 (6 bases each). There are 13 residues in the CDR3. Germline V lookup: CDR1 SGHNT, CDR2 YYREEE (reference sequence). The V and J ends lost 10 bases and 3 bases respectively, with 13 bases between them. The CDR3 is CALNREDTGELFF. The CDR3 nucleotides read TGTGCCTTGAACAGGGAGGACACCGGGGAGCTGTTTTTT.

V usage is TRBV6-1 and J usage is TRBJ2-1; TRBD2 aligns across 13 bases. Germline trimming cut 1 base from V and 6 bases from J; bases unmatched to any gene: 3. The CDR3 is 16 amino acids. The germline CDR1 and CDR2 sequences are MNHNS and SASEGT. DNA of the CDR3: TGTGCCAGCAGTGAAGGGGGGACTAGCGGGATCAATGAGCAGTTCTTC. It translates to CASSEGGTSGINEQFF.

The chain joins TRBV29-1 to TRBJ2-3; weak D call: TRBD2 (5 bases). CDR1 SQVTM and CDR2 ANQGSEA come from the germline V gene. This CDR3 has 13 amino acids. Trimming cost V 3 bases and J 0 bases, with 7 bases left between them. This CDR3 reads CSVDGMSTDTQYF. CDR3 nucleotide sequence: TGCAGCGTTGACGGGATGAGCACAGATACGCAGTATTTT.